This TCR beta chain was sequenced in a study of shared clonotypes between healthy human individuals. The CDR3 contains 14 residues. The germline V and J ends were trimmed by 5 bases and 7 bases, with 18 bases remaining between them. The germline CDR1 and CDR2 sequences are LNHDA and SQIVND (reference sequence). Produced via immunoSEQ multiplex PCR; TCRdb's table is partial and in-frame only. The sample consists of 550,000 to 600,000 clones, around 78% of them appearing once. The sample taken for sequencing was PBMCs. The rearrangement links TRBV19 to TRBJ2-7; the D gene could be TRBD1 or TRBD2 (5 bases each). The TCR comes from a woman between 40 and 55 years old in good health. Some clones in this sample may be carry-over from other donors' samples. The CDR3 reads CASSRGDGPWEQYF. For the CDR3, the DNA is TGTGCCAGTAGTCGTGGGGACGGCCCATGGGAGCAGTACTTC. The full variable domain, in which reference TRBV19 and TRBJ2-7 provide the parts outside the CDR3, is DGGITQSPKYLFRKEGQNVTLSCEQNLNHDAMYWYRQDPGQGLRLIYYSQIVNDFQKGDIAEGYSVSREKKESFPLTVTSAQKNPTAFYLCASSRGDGPWEQYFGPGTRLTVT.